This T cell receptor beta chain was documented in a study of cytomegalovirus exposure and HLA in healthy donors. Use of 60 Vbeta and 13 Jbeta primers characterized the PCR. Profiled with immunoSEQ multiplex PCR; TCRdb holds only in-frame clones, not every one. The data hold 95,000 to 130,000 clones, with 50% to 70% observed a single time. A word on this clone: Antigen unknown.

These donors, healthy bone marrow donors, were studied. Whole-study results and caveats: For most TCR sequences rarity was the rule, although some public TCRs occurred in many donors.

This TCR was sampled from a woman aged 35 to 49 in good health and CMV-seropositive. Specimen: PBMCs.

In nucleotides, the CDR3 is TGTGCCAGCAGTTATTCACCGGGACAGGGTCCATTTACTTTCTTT. This gives the protein CASSYSPGQGPFTFF. This chain links TRBV27 with TRBJ1-1, with 9 bases that match TRBD1. Germline assignment: CDR1 MNHEY and CDR2 SMNVEV (reference sequence). V dropped 4 bases and J dropped 12; count of bases not matched to a gene: 15. The CDR3 runs to 15 residues.